This T cell receptor (beta chain) was documented in a study of cytomegalovirus exposure and HLA in healthy donors. Study outcomes and limitations: The study listed around 150 cytomegalovirus-associated TCR beta chains.

V shed 6 bases and J shed 8 bases, with 17 bases lying between them. CDR3 length: 14 amino acids. The germline CDR1 and CDR2 sequences are SGHKS and YYEKEE (reference sequence). On this clone itself: Its antigen remains unidentified.

Vbeta (60) and Jbeta (13) primers were used in the PCR. In the authors' methods: Approximately 11 million of tens of millions of unique TCR beta chains were shared, per a later count. Data came from immunoSEQ multiplex PCR; TCRdb stores just in-frame clones and leaves some out. V and J calls and clone size are as listed in that table; D and trimming were resolved from the DNA. The sample has more than 45,000 clones. Sequences were obtained from PBMCs. The sequence derives from an older woman in good health and CMV-seropositive. The chain has TRBV5-5 and TRBJ1-4; tentatively, D is TRBD1 (5 bases). CDR3 nucleotides: TGTGCCAGCATAGAAGGGGTTGATCTAGAAAAACTGTTTTTT. Amino acids: CASIEGVDLEKLFF.